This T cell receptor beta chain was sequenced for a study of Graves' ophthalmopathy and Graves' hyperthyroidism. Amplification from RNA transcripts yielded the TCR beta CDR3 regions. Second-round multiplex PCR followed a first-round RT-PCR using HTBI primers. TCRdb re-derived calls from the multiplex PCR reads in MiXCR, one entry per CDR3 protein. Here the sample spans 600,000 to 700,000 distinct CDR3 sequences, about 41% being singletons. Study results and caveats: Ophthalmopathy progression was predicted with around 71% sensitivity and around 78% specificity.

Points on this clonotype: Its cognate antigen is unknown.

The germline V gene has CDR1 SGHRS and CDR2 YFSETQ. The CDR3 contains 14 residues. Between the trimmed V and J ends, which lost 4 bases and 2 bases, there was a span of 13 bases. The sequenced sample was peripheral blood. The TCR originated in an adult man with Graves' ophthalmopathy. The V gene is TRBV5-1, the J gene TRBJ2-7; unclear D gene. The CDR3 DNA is TGCGCCAGCAGCCAAGAGAAGGGCACCTACGAGCAGTACTTC. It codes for CASSQEKGTYEQYF. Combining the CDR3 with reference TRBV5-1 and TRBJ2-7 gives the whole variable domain KAGVTQTPRYLIKTRGQQVTLSCSPISGHRSVSWYQQTPGQGLQFLFEYFSETQRNKGNFPGRFSGRQFSNSRSEMNVSTLELGDSALYLCASSQEKGTYEQYFGPGTRLTVT.